These 31 T cell receptor beta chains were sequenced from one sample in a study of technical replicates of blood from a handful of donors. TCRdb's copy holds only in-frame clones and misses some; the assay was immunoSEQ multiplex PCR. The sample has about 84,000 clones; around 93% are singletons. Material for sequencing was T cells isolated from PBMCs. Receptors originate from a human donor in good health.

The V and J genes are TRBV7-9 and TRBJ2-1, with TRBD2 matching over 7 bases. Germline CDR1 and CDR2: SEHNR and FQNEAQ (reference sequence). The CDR3 is 12 residues long. The ends lost 5 bases at V and 6 bases at J; junction bases unmatched: 1. The DNA for the CDR3 is TGTGCCAGCAGCCCGGGGGGCAATGAGCAGTTCTTC. Its protein product is CASSPGGNEQFF.

V is TRBV6-5 and J is TRBJ2-3, with D maybe TRBD2 (6 bases). This CDR3 spans 15 amino acids. The germline V gene has CDR1 MNHEY and CDR2 SVGAGI. V was shortened by 1 base and J by 0 bases, with 8 bases between the two germline ends. The CDR3, as DNA: TGTGCCAGCAGTTACTACGGGGGTAGCACAGATACGCAGTATTTT. Translated, it gives CASSYYGGSTDTQYF.

This rearrangement joins TRBV5-1 to TRBJ2-7, with D possibly being TRBD1 (6 bases). The CDR3 totals 16 residues. V lost 3 bases, J lost 5 bases, and 21 bases lay in between. Germline lookup yields CDR1 SGHRS and CDR2 YFSETQ. The CDR3 DNA reads as TGCGCCAGCAGCTCTTTATCCGGATTACAGGGAAACGAGCAGTACTTC. This encodes CASSSLSGLQGNEQYF.

The chain recombines TRBV19 with TRBJ1-3; D is perhaps TRBD1 (6 bases). V was pared by 9 bases and J by 0 bases, with 33 bases between. This CDR3 is 21 amino acids long. Germline values: CDR1 LNHDA, CDR2 SQIVND (reference sequence). Here the CDR3 reads CASTPFRRTVNPRLSGNTIYF. The CDR3 region has the DNA TGTGCCAGCACCCCCTTTCGGAGGACAGTGAACCCCCGACTCTCTGGAAACACCATATATTTT.

V usage is TRBV7-9 and J usage is TRBJ1-6; a weak D match, TRBD1 (5 bases). Germline-derived CDR1 and CDR2 are SEHNR and FQNEAQ (reference sequence). CDR3 size: 15 residues. Trimming took off 2 bases at V and 6 bases at J, with 11 bases between the two ends. The CDR3 loop is CASSLWTTANSPLHF. CDR3 nucleotides: TGTGCCAGCAGCTTATGGACAACAGCTAATTCACCCCTCCACTTT.

The V gene is TRBV30, the J gene TRBJ1-6, with TRBD1 matching over 7 bases. The CDR3 extends over 14 amino acids. Germline trimming cut 0 bases from V and 11 bases from J; bases unmatched to any gene: 7. The germline V gene has CDR1 GTSNPN and CDR2 SVGIG (reference sequence). DNA for the CDR3: TGTGCCTGGAGTGTACTGACAGGGACGGCACCCCTCCACTTT. This encodes CAWSVLTGTAPLHF.

The V and J genes are TRBV27 and TRBJ2-1; unclear D gene. Trimming left V 5 bases short and J 0 bases short, with 23 bases between. In germline, CDR1 is MNHEY, CDR2 SMNVEV (reference sequence). This CDR3 spans 19 amino acids. As DNA, the CDR3 is TGTGCCAGCAGTCCACTATACCTTCAGCCCAGAAGCTCCTACAATGAGCAGTTCTTC. Translated, it gives CASSPLYLQPRSSYNEQFF.

The chain couples TRBV11-3 to TRBJ2-5; weak D call: TRBD1 (5 bases). V dropped 1 base and J dropped 2 bases, with 17 bases sitting between them. The CDR3 length is 17 residues. Germline CDR1 is SGHNT and CDR2 is YENEEA. The CDR3 DNA reads TGTGCCAGCAGCTTAGTATTTGCGGACAAGGATCAAGAGACCCAGTACTTC. This codes for CASSLVFADKDQETQYF.

The rearrangement joins TRBV5-1 to TRBJ2-5, with 10 bases lining up with TRBD1. The CDR3 spans 15 residues. V dropped 4 bases and J dropped 3; count of bases not matched to a gene: 6. CDR1 is SGHRS, CDR2 YFSETQ, per germline. CDR3 amino acids: CASSPRDRGEETQYF. CDR3 DNA: TGCGCCAGCAGCCCCCGGGACAGGGGCGAAGAGACCCAGTACTTC. The whole variable domain, filled in from reference TRBV5-1 and TRBJ2-5, reads KAGVTQTPRYLIKTRGQQVTLSCSPISGHRSVSWYQQTPGQGLQFLFEYFSETQRNKGNFPGRFSGRQFSNSRSEMNVSTLELGDSALYLCASSPRDRGEETQYFGPGTRLLVL.

This chain joins TRBV5-1 and TRBJ2-1; D not resolved. Germline assignment: CDR1 SGHRS and CDR2 YFSETQ. The CDR3 loop spans 14 amino acids. V lost 0 bases to trimming and J lost 8 bases, with 12 bases between them. The CDR3 region has the DNA TGCGCCAGCAGCTTGGTCCGTCCTCCGGATGAGCAGTTCTTC. This gives the protein CASSLVRPPDEQFF.

A note on this clone: At the DNA level, this CDR3 is encoded by other sequences in the same sample as well. This rearrangement joins TRBV5-1 to TRBJ1-5; 8 bases fit TRBD1. This CDR3 contains 14 residues. V shed 2 bases, J shed 4 bases, and the junction held 2 bases outside the gene matches. CDR1 SGHRS and CDR2 YFSETQ come from the germline V gene. The CDR3 is CASSFGQGNQPQHF. CDR3 nucleotide sequence: TGCGCCAGCAGCTTCGGACAGGGTAATCAGCCCCAGCATTTT.

CDR3 coding DNA: TGTGCCAGCAGTCCCCAGTTCAGCTCCTACAATGAGCAGTTCTTC. Its translation is CASSPQFSSYNEQFF. The rearrangement joins TRBV27 to TRBJ2-1, with D hard to call. Germline CDR1 MNHEY, CDR2 SMNVEV (reference sequence). The CDR3 has 15 residues. The V gene lost 5 bases and the J gene lost 0 bases, with 11 bases spanning the gap.

This rearrangement joins TRBV9 to TRBJ1-4; D remains ambiguous. Germline CDR1 SGDLS, CDR2 YYNGEE. V lost 4 bases and J 3 bases, leaving 19 bases between the germline ends. This CDR3 comprises 17 residues. The CDR3 DNA reads TGTGCCAGCAGCCCCACCCCATCCGGGAGCTCTAATGAAAAACTGTTTTTT. Translating it yields CASSPTPSGSSNEKLFF.

CDR3 residues: CASSYDSRGLYGYTF. The DNA of the CDR3 is TGTGCCAGCAGTTACGATAGCAGGGGGCTTTATGGCTACACCTTC. V is TRBV6-5 and J is TRBJ1-2, with 8 bases lining up with TRBD1. Germline V gene lookup returns CDR1 MNHEY and CDR2 SVGAGI. The CDR3 runs 15 residues. With 2 bases clipped from V and 5 bases from J, the junction kept 7 bases outside the gene matches.

The chain recombines TRBV7-9 with TRBJ2-5; D gene uncertain. CDR3 length: 11 residues. CDR1 and CDR2 (germline): SEHNR, FQNEAQ (reference sequence). With 4 bases removed from V and 5 bases from J, the gap between germline ends came to 5 bases. CDR3 region: CASSSRETQYF. The CDR3 DNA follows: TGTGCCAGCAGCTCGAGGGAGACCCAGTACTTC.

The chain carries TRBV30 and TRBJ2-3; 8 bases are shared with TRBD1. Germline assignment: CDR1 GTSNPN and CDR2 SVGIG (reference sequence). The CDR3 has 13 amino acids. V shed 3 bases and J 5 bases; nucleotides not matched to a gene: 4. CDR3 bases: TGTGCCTGGAGGACAGGGGCAGGAGATACGCAGTATTTT. Translating it yields CAWRTGAGDTQYF.

The V call is TRBV4-1, the J call TRBJ2-5; 8 bases match TRBD2. After removal of 4 bases from V and 4 bases from J, the junction contained 8 bases not matched to a gene. Germline V lookup: CDR1 MGHRA, CDR2 YSYEKL. The CDR3 is made up of 15 amino acids. This CDR3 is CASSRREGSLETQYF. The CDR3 DNA is TGCGCCAGCAGCCGACGGGAGGGGAGCTTAGAGACCCAGTACTTC.

This chain links TRBV28 with TRBJ1-1; D is unresolved. Between the trimmed V and J ends, which lost 7 bases and 4 bases, there was a span of 16 bases. The CDR3 consists of 14 residues. CDR1 and CDR2 (germline): MDHEN, SYDVKM. Here the CDR3 reads CASKPEGVGTEAFF. Written as DNA, the CDR3 is TGTGCCAGCAAACCAGAGGGCGTGGGCACTGAAGCTTTCTTT.

V gene TRBV4-2 combines with J gene TRBJ2-1, with TRBD2 as a possible D gene (6 bases). Germline CDR1 reads LGHNA; CDR2 reads YNFKEQ. Trimming took off 0 bases at V and 6 bases at J, with 12 bases between the two ends. CDR3 length: 15 amino acids. CDR3 coding DNA: TGTGCCAGCAGCCAAGATGGGGGAGGAGCCAATGAGCAGTTCTTC. Residues: CASSQDGGGANEQFF.

This clone was seen a single time. J is TRBJ1-1 and V is TRBV30; D perhaps matches TRBD1 (5 bases). Trimming left V 3 bases short and J 3 bases short, with 8 bases between. This CDR3 is built from 12 residues. In germline, CDR1 is GTSNPN, CDR2 SVGIG (reference sequence). CDR3 protein: CAWRWGDTEAFF. DNA of the CDR3: TGTGCCTGGAGGTGGGGGGACACTGAAGCTTTCTTT.

This chain links TRBV7-9 with TRBJ2-5; 10 nucleotides align to TRBD2. Per germline, CDR1 SEHNR and CDR2 FQNEAQ (reference sequence). V trimming: 1 base; J trimming: 3 bases; junction bases outside the gene matches: 5. The CDR3 is 16 residues long. DNA for the CDR3: TGTGCCAGCAGCTTAGAGCTAGCGGGAGATGAAGAGACCCAGTACTTC. It translates to CASSLELAGDEETQYF.

The sample holds one count of this clone. The V call is TRBV13, the J call TRBJ2-1, with 11 bases matching TRBD1. CDR3 length: 15 residues. Germline V CDR1 and CDR2: PRHDT, FYEKMQ (reference sequence). The trim removed 5 bases at V and 6 bases at J, leaving 6 bases unmatched. The CDR3 DNA sequence: TGTGCCAGCAGCCCGGACAGGGGGCGAGTCAATGAGCAGTTCTTC. Translation gives CASSPDRGRVNEQFF.

The chain uses TRBV5-1 and TRBJ2-5, with D possibly TRBD1 on 5 matching bases. The germline V gene encodes CDR1 SGHRS and CDR2 YFSETQ. The ends were cut back, 0 bases at V and 5 bases at J, with 8 bases in the middle. The CDR3 runs 13 residues. CDR3 in DNA: TGCGCCAGCAGCTTGGAGGGGTGGGAGACCCAGTACTTC. Protein sequence: CASSLEGWETQYF.

The chain combines TRBV29-1 with TRBJ2-5, with 8 bases lining up with TRBD1. Germline CDR1 and CDR2: SQVTM and ANQGSEA. This CDR3 has 15 amino acids. Trimming removed 5 bases from V and 4 bases from J; junction bases left unmatched: 12. The DNA of the CDR3 is TGCAGCGTTCATAACAGAGCAGGGGGCAGAGAGACCCAGTACTTC. It codes for CSVHNRAGGRETQYF.

The chain joins TRBV10-1 to TRBJ2-3; TRBD1 is a possible D gene (5 bases). V dropped 3 bases and J dropped 3 bases, with 10 bases sitting between them. This CDR3 spans 14 amino acids. Germline lookup yields CDR1 WNHNN and CDR2 SYGVQD (reference sequence). This CDR3 is CASSDRDVTDTQYF. CDR3 coding DNA: TGCGCCAGCAGTGACAGGGATGTTACAGATACGCAGTATTTT.

This clone was recorded only once. This chain connects TRBV5-1 to TRBJ2-1; D gene ambiguous. The CDR3 covers 16 residues. Germline values: CDR1 SGHRS, CDR2 YFSETQ. The V end was cut by 1 base, the J end by 0 bases, with 11 bases between. CDR3 sequence reads: CASSLFSFSSYNEQFF. The CDR3 nucleotides are TGCGCCAGCAGCTTGTTTTCTTTCAGCTCCTACAATGAGCAGTTCTTC. Full variable domain (missing parts from reference TRBV5-1 and TRBJ2-1): KAGVTQTPRYLIKTRGQQVTLSCSPISGHRSVSWYQQTPGQGLQFLFEYFSETQRNKGNFPGRFSGRQFSNSRSEMNVSTLELGDSALYLCASSLFSFSSYNEQFFGPGTRLTVL.

V is TRBV18 and J is TRBJ2-1; weak D call: TRBD2 (6 bases). The CDR3 is made up of 13 amino acids. Trimming left V 6 bases short and J 8 bases short, with 14 bases between. CDR1 and CDR2 from the germline V gene are KGHSH and LQKENI. DNA of the CDR3: TGTGCCAGCTCTCCTAGCGTTAGTCATGAGCAGTTCTTC. This gives the protein CASSPSVSHEQFF.

Concerning this clone itself: Different DNA sequences within this sample yield the same CDR3. The chain carries TRBV9 and TRBJ2-7; D perhaps matches TRBD2 (6 bases). Germline-derived CDR1 and CDR2 are SGDLS and YYNGEE. The CDR3 sequence is 14 residues long. V gave up 0 bases and J gave up 4 bases, with 11 bases separating them. CDR3 protein: CASSVGGGTYEQYF. In DNA form, the CDR3 reads TGTGCCAGCAGCGTAGGTGGGGGGACTTACGAGCAGTACTTC.

This chain uses TRBV9 with TRBJ1-5; D is possibly TRBD1 (5 bases). The CDR3 totals 13 residues. Germline CDR1 is SGDLS and CDR2 is YYNGEE. Trimming took off 3 bases at V and 4 bases at J, with 8 bases between the two ends. Here the CDR3 reads CASSGGGNQPQHF. CDR3 in DNA: TGTGCCAGCAGCGGCGGGGGGAATCAGCCCCAGCATTTT. The full variable domain, completed using reference TRBV9 and TRBJ1-5, is DSGVTQTPKHLITATGQRVTLRCSPRSGDLSVYWYQQSLDQGLQFLIQYYNGEERAKGNILERFSAQQFPDLHSELNLSSLELGDSALYFCASSGGGNQPQHFGDGTRLSIL.

The genes are TRBV4-1 and TRBJ2-5; 11 bases match TRBD2. Germline V gives CDR1 MGHRA, CDR2 YSYEKL. V was clipped by 1 base and J by 1 base; unmatched bases: 8. The CDR3 has 18 residues. CDR3 in DNA: TGCGCCAGCAGCCAAGGGCGACTAGCGGGGAGCTTCCAAGAGACCCAGTACTTC. Amino acid sequence: CASSQGRLAGSFQETQYF.

In this sample, this clone turned up once. The DNA for the CDR3 is TGCGCCAGCAGCCAAGAAAGTCTCGGGGGCTCCTACGAGCAGTACTTC. Translation: CASSQESLGGSYEQYF. The chain carries TRBV4-1 and TRBJ2-7; perhaps TRBD2 as D (6 bases). The V gene's germline CDR1 is MGHRA and CDR2 YSYEKL. The length of the CDR3 is 16 residues. V lost 0 bases and J lost 0, with 12 bases in between.